This paragraph reports one TCR beta chain. No antigen is known for it. Germline V lookup: CDR1 SGHNT, CDR2 YYREEE (reference sequence). The CDR3 is 17 amino acids. V lost 4 bases, J lost 3 bases, and 20 bases lay in between. TCRdb's copy holds only in-frame clones and misses some; the assay was immunoSEQ multiplex PCR. The sample consists of more than 13,000 clones, approximately 91% of them appearing once. The sample originates from a study of T cell repertoires and Cas9 in healthy adults. Overall study context: SpCas9-reactive CD4 and CD8 T cells were characterized for potency, cytotoxicity and lineage.

The study's findings and limits: SpCas9-reactive effector T cells were reportedly restrained in vitro by SpCas9-reactive regulatory T cells.

Sequencing used Tregs (CD4+, CD25+, CD127-, CD137-, CD154-) from PBMCs; culture status not recorded. V usage is TRBV5-4 and J usage is TRBJ2-1, with D hard to call. The sequence came from a human donor in good health. The CDR3 DNA reads as TGTGCCAGCAGCCCGATATCCCCTGGGCCGATCTACAATGAGCAGTTCTTC. Translation: CASSPISPGPIYNEQFF.